Here is one T cell receptor beta chain with its context. Its antigen is unknown. This sample stems from a study of T cell responses to AZD1222 COVID-19 vaccine. Findings and limits, study-wide: Clonal diversity may have been underestimated in mostly white British donors.

This table comes from immunoSEQ multiplex PCR, and its TCRdb copy is limited to in-frame clones, with some not included. The table lists 150,000 or so clones, about nine tenths of them singletons, with roughly 4.7% in the top ten. V was cut by 1 base and J by 4 bases, with 5 bases left in between. The germline V gene has CDR1 SGHTA and CDR2 FQGNSA. The CDR3 covers 14 residues. This chain links TRBV7-2 with TRBJ1-6; the D is unclear. The TCR sequence derives from an adult in good health. Sample: peripheral blood, taken on day 0 of AZD1222 vaccination. CDR3 loop: CASSLEQYNSPLHF. In nucleotides, the CDR3 is TGTGCCAGCAGCTTAGAACAGTATAATTCACCCCTCCACTTT.